These 19 T cell receptor beta chains came from one sample sequenced in a study of blood T cell repertoires in COVID-19. Only in-frame clones appear in the TCRdb table, and some are missing; sequencing was by immunoSEQ multiplex PCR. The table lists just under 40,000 clones, approximately 79% of them singletons. The material sequenced was peripheral blood. These receptors were taken from a man between 65 and 80 years old with acute or convalescent COVID-19.

As regards this clone: The same CDR3 also results from other DNA sequences found in this sample. This chain's CDR3 is CASSRLAGGNEQFF. For the CDR3, the DNA is TGTGCCAGTAGTAGACTAGCGGGAGGCAATGAGCAGTTCTTC. The J gene is TRBJ2-1, the V gene TRBV19; TRBD2 matches at 13 bases. Germline V lookup: CDR1 LNHDA, CDR2 SQIVND (reference sequence). V lost 4 bases to trimming and J lost 6 bases; unmatched junction nucleotides: 0. CDR3 length: 14 residues.

This sequence joins TRBV5-1 and TRBJ2-2, with a weak D call TRBD1 (5 bases). The CDR3 length is 17 residues. Germline CDR1 and CDR2: SGHRS and YFSETQ. Trimming took off 0 bases at V and 0 bases at J, with 12 bases between the two ends. This chain's CDR3 is CASSLGAGYANTGELFF. Here the CDR3 DNA reads TGCGCCAGCAGCTTGGGCGCAGGGTACGCGAACACCGGGGAGCTGTTTTTT. The variable domain in full, with the rest retrieved from reference TRBV5-1 and TRBJ2-2, is KAGVTQTPRYLIKTRGQQVTLSCSPISGHRSVSWYQQTPGQGLQFLFEYFSETQRNKGNFPGRFSGRQFSNSRSEMNVSTLELGDSALYLCASSLGAGYANTGELFFGEGSRLTVL.

V gene TRBV14 combines with J gene TRBJ1-1; no firm D call. The CDR3 is made up of 13 amino acids. Between the trimmed V and J ends, which lost 5 bases and 0 bases, there was a span of 7 bases. The germline V gene encodes CDR1 SGHDN and CDR2 FVKESK. The CDR3 region has the DNA TGTGCCAGCAGCGTCCATGTGAACACTGAAGCTTTCTTT. Encoded protein: CASSVHVNTEAFF.

V is TRBV25-1 and J is TRBJ1-2; possibly TRBD1 for D (5 bases). V lost 3 bases and J lost 4, with 18 bases in between. Germline assignment: CDR1 MGHDK and CDR2 SYGVNS. The CDR3 covers 16 residues. CDR3 sequence (DNA): TGTGCCAGCAGTGATCGAACCTTGGAGGGGAGCTATGGCTACACCTTC. Its translation: CASSDRTLEGSYGYTF.

The rearrangement uses TRBV13 and TRBJ1-1; D remains ambiguous. V was trimmed by 5 bases and J by 4 bases, leaving 20 bases between them. The CDR3 sequence is 16 residues long. Germline CDR1 and CDR2: PRHDT and FYEKMQ (reference sequence). The CDR3: CASSPRHGDLVTEAFF. As DNA, the CDR3 is TGTGCCAGCAGCCCCCGACACGGGGATCTCGTCACTGAAGCTTTCTTT. Together with reference TRBV13 and TRBJ1-1, the CDR3 gives the full variable domain: AAGVIQSPRHLIKEKRETATLKCYPIPRHDTVYWYQQGPGQDPQFLISFYEKMQSDKGSIPDRFSAQQFSDYHSELNMSSLELGDSALYFCASSPRHGDLVTEAFFGQGTRLTVV.

V and J are TRBV19 and TRBJ2-5; a weak D match, TRBD1 (5 bases). The CDR3 is made up of 14 amino acids. Trimming left V 7 bases short and J 5 bases short, with 17 bases between. Germline-derived CDR1 and CDR2 are LNHDA and SQIVND (reference sequence). CDR3 in amino acids: CASKGRQGRETQYF. Written as DNA, the CDR3 is TGTGCCAGTAAAGGTCGGCAGGGTAGGGAGACCCAGTACTTC.

The sample holds a few counts of this clone. V usage is TRBV18 and J usage is TRBJ2-1; 10 nucleotides match TRBD2. Germline V gene lookup returns CDR1 KGHSH and CDR2 LQKENI. The V and J ends lost 5 bases and 6 bases, in that order; junction bases with no gene match: 7. This CDR3 contains 15 residues. CDR3 coding DNA: TGTGCCAGCTCAGTCGGGACTAGCGCTTCCAATGAGCAGTTCTTC. Its protein product is CASSVGTSASNEQFF.

The rearrangement joins TRBV19 to TRBJ2-3; tentatively, D is TRBD2 (6 bases). V was cut by 5 bases and J by 3 bases, with 18 bases left in between. The CDR3 extends over 16 amino acids. Looked up from germline, CDR1 is LNHDA and CDR2 is SQIVND (reference sequence). The CDR3 reads CASSLRQGGRTDTQYF. The CDR3 DNA reads TGTGCCAGTAGTCTCCGGCAGGGAGGCAGGACAGATACGCAGTATTTT.

The V call is TRBV28, the J call TRBJ1-1; possible D gene TRBD1, 6 bases. The CDR3 spans 15 residues. CDR1 and CDR2 from the germline V gene are MDHEN and SYDVKM. V lost 6 bases to trimming and J lost 1 base, with 15 bases between them. The CDR3 DNA reads TGTGCCAGCAGCTTTTGGGGAGGGGGGAACACTGAAGCTTTCTTT. Protein: CASSFWGGGNTEAFF.

The rearrangement links TRBV9 to TRBJ2-1, with D hard to call. The ends were cut back, 4 bases at V and 4 bases at J, with 9 bases in the middle. There are 13 residues in the CDR3. Germline CDR1 is SGDLS and CDR2 is YYNGEE. The CDR3 DNA follows: TGTGCCAGCAGCCCCCCTTTGTACAATGAGCAGTTCTTC. Its translation: CASSPPLYNEQFF. The full variable domain, in which reference TRBV9 and TRBJ2-1 provide the parts outside the CDR3, is DSGVTQTPKHLITATGQRVTLRCSPRSGDLSVYWYQQSLDQGLQFLIQYYNGEERAKGNILERFSAQQFPDLHSELNLSSLELGDSALYFCASSPPLYNEQFFGPGTRLTVL.

This chain joins TRBV5-1 and TRBJ2-1, with TRBD1 matching 10 bases. This CDR3 region has 15 residues. Germline V gene lookup returns CDR1 SGHRS and CDR2 YFSETQ. J gave up 6 bases and V 0 bases, and 3 bases lay outside the gene matches. The CDR3 loop reads CASSLGQGATNEQFF. The CDR3, as DNA: TGCGCCAGCAGCTTGGGACAGGGGGCGACCAATGAGCAGTTCTTC.

This chain uses TRBV27 with TRBJ2-7; 7 bases line up with TRBD2. From germline, CDR1 is MNHEY and CDR2 SMNVEV (reference sequence). The CDR3 runs to 13 residues. V lost 8 bases to trimming and J lost 3 bases; unmatched junction nucleotides: 7. The CDR3: CASGGGMGYEQYF. The CDR3 DNA reads as TGTGCCAGCGGGGGAGGGATGGGCTACGAGCAGTACTTC.

This chain joins TRBV7-2 and TRBJ2-5; D unclear. The CDR3 extends over 11 amino acids. V lost 3 bases and J lost 5, with 4 bases in between. Germline CDR1 reads SGHTA; CDR2 reads FQGNSA. CDR3 nucleotides: TGTGCCAGCAGCTTCTCCGAGACCCAGTACTTC. This codes for CASSFSETQYF.

This chain uses TRBV15 with TRBJ2-1; TRBD2 matches at 9 bases. The CDR3 loop spans 16 amino acids. With 3 bases clipped from V and 0 bases from J, the junction kept 3 bases outside the gene matches. From germline, CDR1 is LNHNV and CDR2 YYDKDF (reference sequence). CDR3 in amino acids: CATSSASGTSYNEQFF. The CDR3 region has the DNA TGTGCCACCAGCAGTGCTAGCGGGACCTCCTACAATGAGCAGTTCTTC.

V gene TRBV10-3 combines with J gene TRBJ1-1, with a tentative D call TRBD1 (6 bases). V was trimmed by 10 bases and J by 3 bases, leaving 12 bases between them. Germline V gene lookup returns CDR1 ENHRY and CDR2 SYGVKD. This CDR3 is 12 amino acids long. Here the CDR3 reads CATQGTDTEAFF. The CDR3 region has the DNA TGTGCCACCCAGGGGACGGACACTGAAGCTTTCTTT.

The sample holds a few counts of this clone. The chain joins TRBV6-2 or TRBV6-3 to TRBJ2-1; 12 nucleotides line up with TRBD2. This CDR3 is built from 16 residues. J gave up 4 bases and V 2 bases, and 3 bases lay outside the gene matches. The germline V gene encodes CDR1 MNHEY and CDR2 SVGEGT. The CDR3 region has the DNA TGTGCCAGCAGTTACCGACTAGCGGGGGTTTACAATGAGCAGTTCTTC. Translated, it gives CASSYRLAGVYNEQFF.

The chain joins TRBV20-1 to TRBJ1-2; D gene uncertain. Germline CDR1 DFQATT, CDR2 SNEGSKA (reference sequence). V lost 6 bases to trimming and J lost 5 bases, with 7 bases between them. The CDR3 extends over 10 amino acids. CDR3 amino acids: CSATEYGYTF. DNA for the CDR3: TGCAGTGCCACTGAGTATGGCTACACCTTC.

The chain links TRBV5-3 to TRBJ2-7; 7 positions match TRBD2. Being an ORF, TRBV5-3 has a function that is uncertain. With V trimmed by 0 bases and J by 5 bases, 8 bases remained unmatched. The CDR3 contains 15 residues. In DNA form, the CDR3 reads TGTGCCAGAAGCTTGGGGGAGGGCGTTTTCCACGAGCAGTACTTC. Protein: CARSLGEGVFHEQYF.

The chain carries TRBV28 and TRBJ2-7; D is perhaps TRBD2 (6 bases). V dropped 7 bases and J dropped 3 bases, with 10 bases sitting between them. Germline loops: CDR1 MDHEN, CDR2 SYDVKM. The CDR3 contains 12 residues. CDR3 DNA: TGTGCCAGCACCACCGGGGGCTACGAGCAGTACTTC. Its protein is CASTTGGYEQYF.